This T cell receptor beta chain was captured by sequencing in a study of PD-1 blockade in mismatch repair-deficient tumors. Points from the study as a whole: Tumor-resident clones, often undetectable pretreatment in blood, expanded then contracted after pembrolizumab.

The germline V gene has CDR1 MGHDK and CDR2 SYGVNS. Losses at the gene ends were 5 bases for V and 10 bases for J; bases not matched to a gene: 10. This CDR3 spans 13 amino acids. On this clone itself: Its antigen is not known.

Three pembrolizumab responders had their TCRs sequenced. Some clones are missing from TCRdb's copy, which holds only in-frame ones; the method was immunoSEQ multiplex PCR. Among over 100,000 clones, approximately 80% were seen once, and the ten largest hold approximately 5%. The clonotype comes from an adult with mismatch repair-deficient cancer. The chain has TRBV25-1 and TRBJ1-1, with 7 nucleotides matching TRBD1. The specimen was peripheral blood, collected approximately 64 weeks after starting pembrolizumab. The CDR3 DNA reads TGTGCCAGCAGTCCACGGGAGGGGGCAGGAGCTTTCTTT. Amino acid sequence: CASSPREGAGAFF.